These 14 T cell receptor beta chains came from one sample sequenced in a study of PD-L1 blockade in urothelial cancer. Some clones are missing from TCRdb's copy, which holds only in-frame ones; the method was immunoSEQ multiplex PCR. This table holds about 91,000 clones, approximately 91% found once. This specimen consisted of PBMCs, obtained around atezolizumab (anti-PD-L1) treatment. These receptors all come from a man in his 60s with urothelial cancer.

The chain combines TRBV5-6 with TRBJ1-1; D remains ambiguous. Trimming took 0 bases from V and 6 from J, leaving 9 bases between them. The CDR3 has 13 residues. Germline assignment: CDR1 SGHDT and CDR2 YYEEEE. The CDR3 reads CASSLAGSPEAFF. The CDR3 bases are TGTGCCAGCAGCTTGGCCGGGAGTCCTGAAGCTTTCTTT.

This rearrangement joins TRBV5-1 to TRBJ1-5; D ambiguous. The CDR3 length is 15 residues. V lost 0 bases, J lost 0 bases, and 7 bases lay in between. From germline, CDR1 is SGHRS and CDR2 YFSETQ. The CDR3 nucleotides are TGCGCCAGCAGCTTGGCCCCCAATAGCAATCAGCCCCAGCATTTT. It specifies CASSLAPNSNQPQHF.

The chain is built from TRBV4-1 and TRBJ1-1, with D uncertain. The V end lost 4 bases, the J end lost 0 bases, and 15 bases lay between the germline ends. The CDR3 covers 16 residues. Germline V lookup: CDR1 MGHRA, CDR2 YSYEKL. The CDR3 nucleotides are TGCGCCAGCAGCCGATCTATCCTACCGTTGAACACTGAAGCTTTCTTT. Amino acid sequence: CASSRSILPLNTEAFF.

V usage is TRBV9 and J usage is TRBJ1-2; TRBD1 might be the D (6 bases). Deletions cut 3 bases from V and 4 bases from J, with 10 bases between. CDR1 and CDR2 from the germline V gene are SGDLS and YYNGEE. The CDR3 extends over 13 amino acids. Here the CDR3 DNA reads TGTGCCAGCAGCGCACAGGGACCCTATGGCTACACCTTC. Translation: CASSAQGPYGYTF. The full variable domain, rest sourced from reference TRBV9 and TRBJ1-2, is DSGVTQTPKHLITATGQRVTLRCSPRSGDLSVYWYQQSLDQGLQFLIQYYNGEERAKGNILERFSAQQFPDLHSELNLSSLELGDSALYFCASSAQGPYGYTFGSGTRLTVV.

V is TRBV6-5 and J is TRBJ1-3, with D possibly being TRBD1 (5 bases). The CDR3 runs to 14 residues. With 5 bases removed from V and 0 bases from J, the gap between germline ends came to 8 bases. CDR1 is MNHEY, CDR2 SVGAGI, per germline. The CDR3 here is CASSPGGSGNTIYF. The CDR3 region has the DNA TGTGCCAGCAGTCCGGGGGGCTCTGGAAACACCATATATTTT.

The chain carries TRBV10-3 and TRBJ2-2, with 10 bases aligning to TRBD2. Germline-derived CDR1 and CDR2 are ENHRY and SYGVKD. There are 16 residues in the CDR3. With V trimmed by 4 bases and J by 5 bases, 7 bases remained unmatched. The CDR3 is CAISGLSGGATGELFF. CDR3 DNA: TGTGCCATCAGTGGTCTCAGCGGGGGGGCGACCGGGGAGCTGTTTTTT.

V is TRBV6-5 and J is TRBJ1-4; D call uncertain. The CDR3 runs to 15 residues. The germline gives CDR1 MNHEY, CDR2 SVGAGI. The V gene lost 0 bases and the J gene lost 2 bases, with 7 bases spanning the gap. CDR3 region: CASSYSAGTNEKLFF. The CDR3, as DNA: TGTGCCAGCAGTTACTCAGCGGGCACTAATGAAAAACTGTTTTTT.

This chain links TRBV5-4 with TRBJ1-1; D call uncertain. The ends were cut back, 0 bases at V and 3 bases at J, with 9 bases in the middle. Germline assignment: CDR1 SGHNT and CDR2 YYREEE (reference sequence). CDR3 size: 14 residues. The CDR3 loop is CASSLDTSYTEAFF. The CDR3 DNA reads TGTGCCAGCAGCTTGGATACCAGTTACACTGAAGCTTTCTTT.

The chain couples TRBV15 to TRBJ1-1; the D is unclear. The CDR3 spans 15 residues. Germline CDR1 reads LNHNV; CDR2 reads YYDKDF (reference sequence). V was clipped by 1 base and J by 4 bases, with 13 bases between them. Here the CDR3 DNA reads TGTGCCACCAGCAGAGTTAAGGAAGCAGGCACTGAAGCTTTCTTT. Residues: CATSRVKEAGTEAFF.

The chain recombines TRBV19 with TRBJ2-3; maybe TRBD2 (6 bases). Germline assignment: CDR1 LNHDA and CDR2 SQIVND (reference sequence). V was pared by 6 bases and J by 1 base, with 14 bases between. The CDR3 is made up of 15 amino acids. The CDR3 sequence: CASSETGGGTDTQYF. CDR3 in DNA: TGTGCCAGTAGCGAAACTGGCGGGGGCACAGATACGCAGTATTTT.

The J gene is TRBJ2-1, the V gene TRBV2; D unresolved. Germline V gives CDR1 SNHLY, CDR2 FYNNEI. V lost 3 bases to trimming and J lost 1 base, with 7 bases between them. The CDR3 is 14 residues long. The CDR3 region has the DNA TGTGCCAGCAGTGATGGCCAGTCCTACAATGAGCAGTTCTTC. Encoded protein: CASSDGQSYNEQFF.

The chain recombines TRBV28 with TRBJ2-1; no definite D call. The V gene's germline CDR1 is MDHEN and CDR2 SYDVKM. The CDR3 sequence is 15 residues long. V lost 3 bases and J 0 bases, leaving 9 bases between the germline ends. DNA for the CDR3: TGTGCCAGCAGTTTTTTGGTCAGCTCCTACAATGAGCAGTTCTTC. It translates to CASSFLVSSYNEQFF.

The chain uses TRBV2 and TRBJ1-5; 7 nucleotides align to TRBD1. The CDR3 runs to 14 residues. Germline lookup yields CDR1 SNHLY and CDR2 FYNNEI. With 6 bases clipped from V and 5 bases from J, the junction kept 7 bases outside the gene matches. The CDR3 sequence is CASRRDRADQPQHF. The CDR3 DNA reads TGTGCCAGCAGAAGAGACAGGGCGGATCAGCCCCAGCATTTT.

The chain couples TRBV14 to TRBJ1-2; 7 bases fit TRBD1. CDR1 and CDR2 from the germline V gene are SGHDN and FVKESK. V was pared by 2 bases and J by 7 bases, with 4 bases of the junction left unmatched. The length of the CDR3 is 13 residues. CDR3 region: CASSQQGVGGYTF. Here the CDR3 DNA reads TGTGCCAGCAGCCAACAGGGGGTCGGTGGCTACACCTTC.